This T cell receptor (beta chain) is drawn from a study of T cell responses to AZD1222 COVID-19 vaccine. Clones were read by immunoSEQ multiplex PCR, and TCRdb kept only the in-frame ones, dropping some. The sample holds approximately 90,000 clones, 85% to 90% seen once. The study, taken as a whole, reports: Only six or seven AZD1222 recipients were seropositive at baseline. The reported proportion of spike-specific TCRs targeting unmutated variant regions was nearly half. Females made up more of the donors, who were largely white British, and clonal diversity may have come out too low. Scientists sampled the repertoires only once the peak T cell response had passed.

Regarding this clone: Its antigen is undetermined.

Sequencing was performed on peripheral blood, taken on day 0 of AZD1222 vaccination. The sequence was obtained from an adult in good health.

The CDR3 DNA reads as TGTGCCATCACTAGCGGGGTGACCGATGAGCAGTTCTTC. This encodes CAITSGVTDEQFF. The rearrangement links TRBV10-3 to TRBJ2-1; 9 bases line up with TRBD2. Per the germline V gene, CDR1 is ENHRY and CDR2 is SYGVKD. The CDR3 contains 13 residues. Losses at the gene ends were 7 bases for V and 8 bases for J; bases not matched to a gene: 6.